The entry below gives a single T cell receptor (beta chain) sequence along with its context. Its antigen is not known. RNA, once extracted, was reverse transcribed into cDNA for use as the sequencing template. Sequencing was performed with immunoSEQ multiplex PCR; in TCRdb, only in-frame clones are kept and a portion is missing. The sample gives under 150,000 clones, around 54% of which show up once; 3% to 4% is in the top ten. The treatment is: oral pan-JAK inhibitor, 5-10 mg twice daily. The data stem from a study of CD8+ T cells in alopecia areata. For the study at large: Among treated patients, oral tofacitinib was administered at 5 to 10 mg twice daily. Study observations and caveats: Unlike in mice, where it was clearer, TCR sharing across patients was less clear, possibly HLA-related.

The CDR3 sequence is 14 residues long. The V end lost 6 bases, the J end lost 4 bases, and 16 bases lay between the germline ends. CDR1 is SNHLY and CDR2 is FYNNEI in the germline V gene. V usage is TRBV2 and J usage is TRBJ2-7, with D possibly being TRBD2 (6 bases). The receptor was derived from a human donor with alopecia areata. The sample in question was CD4+ T cells sorted from blood, obtained at week 24, from a patient treated with tofacitinib. The CDR3 region is CASRRGRGRYEQYF. In DNA form, the CDR3 reads TGTGCCAGCAGGCGGGGTCGGGGCCGGTACGAGCAGTACTTC.